These 25 T cell receptor beta chains share one sample of origin, sequenced in a study of post-analysis software for immune sequencing data. Study-wide results and caveats: Relative to controls, patients had 4 or 5 TRBV segments at higher frequency, with TRBV5-6, TRBV5-1 and TRBV20-1 among these.

Prepared TCR beta cDNA libraries contained unique molecular identifiers. MiXCR was run by TCRdb on the PCR reads, yielding one entry per CDR3 protein. The table includes 740,000 or so distinct CDR3 sequences, approximately 57% detected once. Antigens of these TCRs are unknown. The sample was blood. These TCRs come from a girl between 5 and 17 years old with multiple sclerosis.

This clonotype was seen more than once but under ten times. The rearrangement links TRBV29-1 to TRBJ2-1; TRBD1 matches at 9 bases. The CDR3 spans 14 residues. Germline CDR1 and CDR2: SQVTM and ANQGSEA. V was pared by 7 bases and J by 6 bases, with 10 bases of the junction left unmatched. CDR3 coding DNA: TGCAGCGCCCCGAAGGGGACAGGGAGCAATGAGCAGTTCTTC. This translates into CSAPKGTGSNEQFF.

This clonotype was seen a handful of times. The rearrangement uses TRBV10-3 and TRBJ2-1; D is uncertain. CDR3 length: 14 amino acids. The germline gives CDR1 ENHRY, CDR2 SYGVKD. V was pared by 6 bases and J by 0 bases, with 9 bases between. The CDR3 nucleotides read TGTGCCATCAGCGACGACCGCTCCTACAATGAGCAGTTCTTC. This gives the protein CAISDDRSYNEQFF.

This rearrangement joins TRBV14 to TRBJ2-1; D uncertain. This CDR3 comprises 13 residues. The germline V gene has CDR1 SGHDN and CDR2 FVKESK. V dropped 1 base and J dropped 4 bases, with 5 bases sitting between them. CDR3 in amino acids: CASSQVRYNEQFF. The DNA of the CDR3 is TGTGCCAGCAGCCAAGTCAGGTACAATGAGCAGTTCTTC.

The count of this clonotype is one. The J gene is TRBJ2-5, the V gene TRBV9, with D unresolved. Germline assignment: CDR1 SGDLS and CDR2 YYNGEE. The CDR3 is made up of 14 amino acids. Between the trimmed V and J ends, which lost 0 bases and 2 bases, there was a span of 8 bases. CDR3 residues: CASSVGIMQETQYF. CDR3 DNA: TGTGCCAGCAGCGTAGGGATCATGCAAGAGACCCAGTACTTC.

Only a few counts were recorded for this clonotype. The rearrangement uses TRBV12-3 or TRBV12-4 and TRBJ2-7; 7 nucleotides agree with TRBD2. V trimming: 6 bases; J trimming: 7 bases; junction bases outside the gene matches: 12. This CDR3 has 14 amino acids. This CDR3 is CASSRLADYNEQYF. The DNA of the CDR3 is TGTGCCAGCAGCCGGCTAGCGGACTACAATGAGCAGTACTTC.

The chain has TRBV20-1 and TRBJ1-5, with D possibly matching TRBD1 (6 bases). CDR1 and CDR2 (germline): DFQATT, SNEGSKA (reference sequence). The V end was cut by 3 bases, the J end by 6 bases, with 9 bases between. The CDR3 sequence is 12 residues long. CDR3 DNA: TGCAGTGCTAGGTGGGGGGCTCAGCCCCAGCATTTT. It encodes CSARWGAQPQHF.

The J gene is TRBJ2-7, the V gene TRBV20-1; D might be TRBD1 (6 bases). This CDR3 is built from 14 residues. Germline V gene data show CDR1 as DFQATT and CDR2 as SNEGSKA (reference sequence). V lost 0 bases to trimming and J lost 0 bases, with 9 bases between them. The CDR3: CSARDLDSSYEQYF. Written as DNA, the CDR3 is TGCAGTGCTAGAGATCTGGACAGCTCCTACGAGCAGTACTTC.

The V call is TRBV20-1, the J call TRBJ2-5; a weak D match, TRBD1 (5 bases). Germline V gene data show CDR1 as DFQATT and CDR2 as SNEGSKA (reference sequence). The CDR3 is 13 residues long. Trimming shortened V by 1 base and J by 5 bases, and 11 bases separated the two germline ends. CDR3: CSARARVAETQYF. The CDR3 coding sequence is TGCAGTGCTAGAGCCAGGGTTGCGGAGACCCAGTACTTC.

Only a few counts were recorded for this clonotype. The chain uses TRBV7-2 and TRBJ1-2; D is ambiguous. The CDR3 is made up of 13 amino acids. Trimming took off 5 bases at V and 7 bases at J, with 14 bases between the two ends. Germline CDR1 and CDR2: SGHTA and FQGNSA. CDR3 nucleotides: TGTGCCAGCAGCCCAGGTCTACGGGTTGGCTACACCTTC. It translates to CASSPGLRVGYTF.

This chain links TRBV5-1 with TRBJ2-5; no clear D gene. The CDR3 is 11 amino acids. CDR1 and CDR2 (germline): SGHRS, YFSETQ. The V end was cut by 4 bases, the J end by 11 bases, with 12 bases between. CDR3 sequence reads: CASSHNLEQYF. The CDR3 bases are TGCGCCAGCAGCCACAACTTGGAGCAGTACTTC.

This clonotype was counted a few times. The J gene is TRBJ1-2, the V gene TRBV7-8, with D perhaps matching TRBD1 (6 bases). The V end was cut by 1 base, the J end by 6 bases, with 24 bases between. The CDR3 consists of 18 residues. Germline CDR1 is SGHVS and CDR2 is FQNEAQ. CDR3 in DNA: TGTGCCAGCAGCTTAGGAACTTCCGGGACACCAATGTGGGATGGCTACACCTTC. Translating it yields CASSLGTSGTPMWDGYTF.

The chain has TRBV18 and TRBJ2-3; 9 nucleotides match TRBD2. The CDR3 contains 17 residues. V lost 3 bases to trimming and J lost 5 bases; unmatched junction nucleotides: 12. Germline assignment: CDR1 KGHSH and CDR2 LQKENI. CDR3 DNA sequence: TGTGCCAGCTCACCCAAACGAGCGGGAGGAGCCAGAGATACGCAGTATTTT. Its protein product is CASSPKRAGGARDTQYF.

This clonotype has more than one count but fewer than ten. The V call is TRBV4-1, the J call TRBJ2-7, with 11 bases aligning to TRBD2. The CDR3 loop spans 16 amino acids. V shed 5 bases and J 7 bases; nucleotides not matched to a gene: 13. CDR1 is MGHRA and CDR2 is YSYEKL in the germline V gene. The CDR3 loop is CASSFGRLAGGGEQYF. The CDR3 DNA sequence: TGCGCCAGCAGCTTCGGGCGTCTAGCGGGGGGTGGGGAGCAGTACTTC.

The V call is TRBV5-1, the J call TRBJ2-3; D is possibly TRBD1 (6 bases). This CDR3 contains 14 residues. CDR1 is SGHRS and CDR2 is YFSETQ in the germline V gene. V was pared by 2 bases and J by 4 bases, with 11 bases between. CDR3 loop: CASSFRGMADTQYF. For the CDR3, the DNA is TGCGCCAGCAGCTTTAGGGGGATGGCAGATACGCAGTATTTT.

This clonotype was counted only a few times. This chain links TRBV6-6 with TRBJ2-7, with TRBD2 identical over 11 bases. CDR1 MNHNY and CDR2 SVGAGI come from the germline V gene (reference sequence). This CDR3 spans 15 amino acids. V trimming: 7 bases; J trimming: 2 bases; junction bases outside the gene matches: 7. The CDR3 region is CASNAGTSGAYEQYF. In DNA, the CDR3 is TGTGCCAGCAACGCCGGGACTAGCGGTGCCTACGAGCAGTACTTC.

The genes are TRBV12-3 or TRBV12-4 and TRBJ1-1; maybe TRBD1 (6 bases). The CDR3 sequence is 13 residues long. The V gene lost 3 bases and the J gene lost 4 bases, with 9 bases spanning the gap. CDR3 residues: CASSLGQRTEAFF. The CDR3 DNA sequence: TGTGCCAGCAGTTTGGGACAACGCACTGAAGCTTTCTTT.

The chain carries TRBV11-2 and TRBJ2-4, with 13 bases fitting TRBD2. CDR1 SGHAT and CDR2 FQNNGV come from the germline V gene. With V trimmed by 2 bases and J by 9 bases, 10 bases remained unmatched. The CDR3 spans 17 residues. CDR3 nucleotides: TGTGCCAGCAGCTTAAGAGGCGGACTAGCGGGAGACGGCATTCAGTACTTC. Translation gives CASSLRGGLAGDGIQYF.

This chain connects TRBV6-5 to TRBJ2-5; TRBD1 agrees at 10 bases. The J call could be wrong; TRBJ2-7 is a better fit for the DNA end. In germline, CDR1 is MNHEY, CDR2 SVGAGI. This CDR3 is 14 amino acids long. The CDR3 here is CASTGTGAQYEQYF. In nucleotides, the CDR3 is TGTGCCAGCACCGGGACAGGGGCTCAGTACGAGCAGTACTTC.

V usage is TRBV3-1 and J usage is TRBJ2-1, with D perhaps matching TRBD2 (5 bases). The CDR3 has 16 residues. The germline V gene encodes CDR1 LGHDT and CDR2 YNNKEL (reference sequence). With 0 bases removed from V and 8 bases from J, the gap between germline ends came to 17 bases. CDR3 residues: CASSQDRIATRDEQFF. CDR3 DNA sequence: TGTGCCAGCAGCCAAGATAGGATAGCGACGAGGGATGAGCAGTTCTTC.

This rearrangement joins TRBV27 to TRBJ2-6; perhaps TRBD2 as D (5 bases). This CDR3 has 15 residues. With 6 bases removed from V and 0 bases from J, the gap between germline ends came to 9 bases. CDR1 MNHEY and CDR2 SMNVEV come from the germline V gene (reference sequence). CDR3 protein: CASSPAGSGANVLTF. Written as DNA, the CDR3 is TGTGCCAGCAGCCCCGCGGGCTCTGGGGCCAACGTCCTGACTTTC.

This clonotype has only a few counts. The chain uses TRBV29-1 and TRBJ2-1, with TRBD2 identical over 13 bases. The CDR3 extends over 16 amino acids. Germline trimming cut 6 bases from V and 9 bases from J; bases unmatched to any gene: 14. Per germline, CDR1 SQVTM and CDR2 ANQGSEA. CDR3 residues: CSVPKRGLAGESEQFF. The CDR3 DNA reads TGCAGCGTCCCAAAGCGAGGACTAGCGGGAGAGAGTGAGCAGTTCTTC.

The chain uses TRBV7-2 and TRBJ1-2, with 7 bases that match TRBD1. This CDR3 has 17 residues. Germline V gene lookup returns CDR1 SGHTA and CDR2 FQGNSA. V trimming: 5 bases; J trimming: 2 bases; junction bases outside the gene matches: 14. The CDR3 sequence is CASSPTRGQNRNYGYTF. The CDR3 DNA reads TGTGCCAGCAGCCCAACAAGGGGACAGAACCGAAACTATGGCTACACCTTC.

The chain carries TRBV6-5 and TRBJ2-7, with D possibly being TRBD2 (5 bases). V dropped 7 bases and J dropped 3 bases, with 10 bases sitting between them. CDR1 is MNHEY, CDR2 SVGAGI, per germline. CDR3 length: 12 residues. CDR3 amino acids: CASKRTDYEQYF. DNA for the CDR3: TGTGCCAGCAAGCGGACGGACTACGAGCAGTACTTC.

In regard to this clonotype: In this CDR3 the conserved last residue, phenylalanine or tryptophan, is missing, so a read error is likely. The gene calls are TRBV20-1 and TRBJ1-2, with 7 bases identical to TRBD1. The CDR3 extends over 11 amino acids. CDR1 is DFQATT, CDR2 SNEGSKA, per germline (reference sequence). Trimming at V came to 6 bases and at J to 8 bases, leaving 6 bases not matched to a gene. The CDR3 is CSAATGPGYTL. CDR3 sequence (DNA): TGCAGTGCCGCGACAGGGCCCGGCTACACCTTA.

This chain joins TRBV4-1 and TRBJ1-5; D uncertain. There are 16 residues in the CDR3. The V gene's germline CDR1 is MGHRA and CDR2 YSYEKL. V was shortened by 4 bases and J by 5 bases, with 18 bases between the two germline ends. The CDR3 here is CASSLGGERFDQPQHF. The CDR3 DNA reads TGCGCCAGCAGCCTCGGAGGAGAAAGATTCGATCAGCCCCAGCATTTT.